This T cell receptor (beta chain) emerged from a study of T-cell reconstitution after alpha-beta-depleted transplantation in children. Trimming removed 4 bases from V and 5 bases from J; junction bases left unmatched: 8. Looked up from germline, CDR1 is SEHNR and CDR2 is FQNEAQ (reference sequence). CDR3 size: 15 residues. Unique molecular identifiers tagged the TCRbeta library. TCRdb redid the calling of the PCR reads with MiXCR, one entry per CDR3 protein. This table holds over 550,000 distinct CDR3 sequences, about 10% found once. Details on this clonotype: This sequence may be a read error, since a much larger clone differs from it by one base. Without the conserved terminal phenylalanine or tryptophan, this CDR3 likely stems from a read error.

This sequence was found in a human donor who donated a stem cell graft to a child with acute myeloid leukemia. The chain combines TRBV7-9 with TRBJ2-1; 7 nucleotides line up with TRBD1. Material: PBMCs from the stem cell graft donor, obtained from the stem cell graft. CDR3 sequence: CASSSTGQINNEQFL. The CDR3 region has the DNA TGTGCCAGCAGCTCTACGGGACAGATAAACAATGAGCAGTTCCTC.